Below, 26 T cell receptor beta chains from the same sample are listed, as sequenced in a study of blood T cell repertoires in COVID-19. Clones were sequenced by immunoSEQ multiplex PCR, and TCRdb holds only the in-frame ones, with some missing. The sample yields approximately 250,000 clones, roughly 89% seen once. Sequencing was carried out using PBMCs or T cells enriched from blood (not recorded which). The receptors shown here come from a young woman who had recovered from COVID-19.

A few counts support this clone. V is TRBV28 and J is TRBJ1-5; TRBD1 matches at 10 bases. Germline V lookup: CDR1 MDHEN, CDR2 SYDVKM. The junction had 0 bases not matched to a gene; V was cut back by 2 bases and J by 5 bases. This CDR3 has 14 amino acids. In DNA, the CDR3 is TGTGCCAGCAGTTTAGGGACAGGGGATCAGCCCCAGCATTTT. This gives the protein CASSLGTGDQPQHF. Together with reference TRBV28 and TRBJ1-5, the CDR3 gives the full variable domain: DVKVTQSSRYLVKRTGEKVFLECVQDMDHENMFWYRQDPGLGLRLIYFSYDVKMKEKGDIPEGYSVSREKKERFSLILESASTNQTSMYLCASSLGTGDQPQHFGDGTRLSIL.

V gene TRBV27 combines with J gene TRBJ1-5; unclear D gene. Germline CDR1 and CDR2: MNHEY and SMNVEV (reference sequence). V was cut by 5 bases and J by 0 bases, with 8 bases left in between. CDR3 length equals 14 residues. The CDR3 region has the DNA TGTGCCAGCAGTCATCGGTATAGCAATCAGCCCCAGCATTTT. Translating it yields CASSHRYSNQPQHF.

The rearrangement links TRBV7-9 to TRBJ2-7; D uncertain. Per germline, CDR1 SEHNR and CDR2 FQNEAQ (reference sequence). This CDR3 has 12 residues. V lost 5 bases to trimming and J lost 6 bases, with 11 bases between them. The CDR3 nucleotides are TGTGCCAGCAGCACTCAGGCGCGCGAGCAGTACTTC. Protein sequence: CASSTQAREQYF.

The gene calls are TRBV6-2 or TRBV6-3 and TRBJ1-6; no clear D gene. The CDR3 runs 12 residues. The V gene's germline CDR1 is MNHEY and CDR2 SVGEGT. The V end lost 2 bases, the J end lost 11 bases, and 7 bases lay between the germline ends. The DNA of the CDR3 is TGTGCCAGCAGTTACCAACGGGCACCCCTCCACTTT. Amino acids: CASSYQRAPLHF.

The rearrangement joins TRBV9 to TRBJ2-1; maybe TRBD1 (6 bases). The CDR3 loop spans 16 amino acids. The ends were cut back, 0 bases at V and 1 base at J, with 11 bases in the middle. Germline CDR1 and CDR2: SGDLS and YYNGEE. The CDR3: CASSVAQGRSYNEQFF. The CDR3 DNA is TGTGCCAGCAGCGTAGCACAGGGTAGGTCCTACAATGAGCAGTTCTTC.

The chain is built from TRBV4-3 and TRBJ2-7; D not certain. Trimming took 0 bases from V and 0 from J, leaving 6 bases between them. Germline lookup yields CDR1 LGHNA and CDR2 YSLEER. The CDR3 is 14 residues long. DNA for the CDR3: TGCGCCAGCAGCCAAGATGTTATCTCCTACGAGCAGTACTTC. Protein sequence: CASSQDVISYEQYF.

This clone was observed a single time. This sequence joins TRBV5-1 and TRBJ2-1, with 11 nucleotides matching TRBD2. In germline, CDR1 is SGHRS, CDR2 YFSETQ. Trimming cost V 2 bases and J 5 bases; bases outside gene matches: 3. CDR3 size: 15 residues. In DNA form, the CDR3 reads TGCGCCAGCAGCTTACTAGCGGGAGAAGACAATGAGCAGTTCTTC. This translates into CASSLLAGEDNEQFF.

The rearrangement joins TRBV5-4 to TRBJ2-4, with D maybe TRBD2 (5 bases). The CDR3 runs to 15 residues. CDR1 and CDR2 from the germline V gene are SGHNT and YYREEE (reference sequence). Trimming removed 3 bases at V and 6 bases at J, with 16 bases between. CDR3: CASSSNQEGRNIQYF. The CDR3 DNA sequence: TGTGCCAGCAGCTCCAATCAGGAAGGGAGAAACATTCAGTACTTC.

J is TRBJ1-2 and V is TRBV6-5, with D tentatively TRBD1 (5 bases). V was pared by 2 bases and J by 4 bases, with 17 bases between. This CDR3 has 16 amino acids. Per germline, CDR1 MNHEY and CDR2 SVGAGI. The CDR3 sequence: CASSYPPGKGIYGYTF. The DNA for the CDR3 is TGTGCCAGCAGTTACCCCCCAGGGAAGGGGATCTATGGCTACACCTTC.

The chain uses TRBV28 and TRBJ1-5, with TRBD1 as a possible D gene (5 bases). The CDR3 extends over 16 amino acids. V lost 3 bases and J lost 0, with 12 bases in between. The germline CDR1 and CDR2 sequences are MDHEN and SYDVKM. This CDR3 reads CASSFKIGASNQPQHF. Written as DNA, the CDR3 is TGTGCCAGCAGTTTTAAGATAGGGGCTAGCAATCAGCCCCAGCATTTT.

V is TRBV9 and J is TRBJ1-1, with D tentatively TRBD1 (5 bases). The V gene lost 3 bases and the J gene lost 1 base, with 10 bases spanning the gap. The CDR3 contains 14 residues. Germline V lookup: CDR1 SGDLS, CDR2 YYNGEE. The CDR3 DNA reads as TGTGCCAGCAGCGCTGCGGGGGGGAACACTGAAGCTTTCTTT. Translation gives CASSAAGGNTEAFF.

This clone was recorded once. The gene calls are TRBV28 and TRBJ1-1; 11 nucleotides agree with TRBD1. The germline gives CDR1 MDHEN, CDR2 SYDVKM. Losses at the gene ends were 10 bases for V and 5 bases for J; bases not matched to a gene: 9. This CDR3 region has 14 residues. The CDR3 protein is CATPDRGHYTEAFF. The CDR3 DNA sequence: TGTGCCACTCCGGACAGGGGGCATTATACTGAAGCTTTCTTT.

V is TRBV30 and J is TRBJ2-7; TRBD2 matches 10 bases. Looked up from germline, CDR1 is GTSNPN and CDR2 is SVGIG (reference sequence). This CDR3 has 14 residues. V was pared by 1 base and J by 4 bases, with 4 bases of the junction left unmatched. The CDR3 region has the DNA TGTGCCTGGAGTGCGGGACTAGCGACATACGAGCAGTACTTC. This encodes CAWSAGLATYEQYF.

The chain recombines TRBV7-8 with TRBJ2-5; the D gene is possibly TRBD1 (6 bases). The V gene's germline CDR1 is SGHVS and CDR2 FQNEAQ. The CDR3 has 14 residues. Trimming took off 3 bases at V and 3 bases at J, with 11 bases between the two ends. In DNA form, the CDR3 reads TGTGCCAGCAGCTTGCGAGGGGGAGAAGAGACCCAGTACTTC. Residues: CASSLRGGEETQYF.

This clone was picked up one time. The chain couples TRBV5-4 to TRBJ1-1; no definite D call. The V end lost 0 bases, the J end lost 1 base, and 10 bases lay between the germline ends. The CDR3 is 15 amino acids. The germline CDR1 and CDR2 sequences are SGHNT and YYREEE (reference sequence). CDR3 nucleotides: TGTGCCAGCAGCTTGGGGCCTGGCGGGAACACTGAAGCTTTCTTT. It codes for CASSLGPGGNTEAFF.

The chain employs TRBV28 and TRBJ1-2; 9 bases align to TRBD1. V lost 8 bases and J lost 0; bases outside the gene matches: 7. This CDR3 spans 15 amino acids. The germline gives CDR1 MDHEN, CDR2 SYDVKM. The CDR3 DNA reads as TGTGCCAGCCGGACAGGGGCCTCTTCTAACTATGGCTACACCTTC. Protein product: CASRTGASSNYGYTF.

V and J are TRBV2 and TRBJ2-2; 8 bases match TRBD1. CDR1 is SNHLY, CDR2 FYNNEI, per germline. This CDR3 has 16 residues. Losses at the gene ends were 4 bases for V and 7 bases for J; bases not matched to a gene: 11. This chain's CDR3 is CASSVNGQGVGGELFF. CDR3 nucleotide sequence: TGTGCCAGCAGTGTTAATGGACAGGGTGTAGGCGGGGAGCTGTTTTTT.

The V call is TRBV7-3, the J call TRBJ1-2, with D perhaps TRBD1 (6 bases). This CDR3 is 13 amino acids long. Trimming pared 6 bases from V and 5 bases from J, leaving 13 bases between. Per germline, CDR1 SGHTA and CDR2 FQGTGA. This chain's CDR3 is CASSSGEGYGYTF. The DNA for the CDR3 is TGTGCCAGCAGTTCAGGGGAAGGGTATGGCTACACCTTC.

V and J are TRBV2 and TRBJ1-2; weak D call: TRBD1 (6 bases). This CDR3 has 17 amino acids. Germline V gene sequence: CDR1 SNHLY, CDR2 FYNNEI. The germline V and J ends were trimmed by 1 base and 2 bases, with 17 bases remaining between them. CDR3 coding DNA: TGTGCCAGCAGTGAAGGGACAGCCCTTTACACCAACTATGGCTACACCTTC. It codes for CASSEGTALYTNYGYTF. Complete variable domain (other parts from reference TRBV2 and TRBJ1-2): EPEVTQTPSHQVTQMGQEVILRCVPISNHLYFYWYRQILGQKVEFLVSFYNNEISEKSEIFDDQFSVERPDGSNFTLKIRSTKLEDSAMYFCASSEGTALYTNYGYTFGSGTRLTVV.

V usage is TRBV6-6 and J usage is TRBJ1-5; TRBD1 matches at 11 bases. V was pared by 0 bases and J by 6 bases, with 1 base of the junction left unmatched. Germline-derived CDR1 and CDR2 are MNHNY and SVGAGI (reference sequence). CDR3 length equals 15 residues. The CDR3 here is CASSYSGQGGQPQHF. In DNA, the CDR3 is TGTGCCAGCAGTTACTCGGGACAGGGGGGTCAGCCCCAGCATTTT.

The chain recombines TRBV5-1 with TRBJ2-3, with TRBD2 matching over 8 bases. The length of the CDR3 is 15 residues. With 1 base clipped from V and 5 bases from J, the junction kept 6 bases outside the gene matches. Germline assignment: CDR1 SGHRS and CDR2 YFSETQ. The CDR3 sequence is CASSLPSGSRDTQYF. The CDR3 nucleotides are TGCGCCAGCAGCTTGCCCAGCGGGAGTAGAGATACGCAGTATTTT.

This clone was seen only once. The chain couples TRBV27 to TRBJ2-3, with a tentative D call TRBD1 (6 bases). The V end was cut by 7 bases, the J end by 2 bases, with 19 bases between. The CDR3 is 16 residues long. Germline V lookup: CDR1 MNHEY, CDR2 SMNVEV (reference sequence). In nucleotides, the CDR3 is TGTGCCAGCACTACTTATGAGGACAGCAACACAGATACGCAGTATTTT. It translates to CASTTYEDSNTDTQYF.

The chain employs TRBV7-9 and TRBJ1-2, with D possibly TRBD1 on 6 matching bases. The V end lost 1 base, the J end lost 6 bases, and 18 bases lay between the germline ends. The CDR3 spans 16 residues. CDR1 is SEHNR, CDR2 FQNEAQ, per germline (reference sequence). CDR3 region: CASSLDFGVSGDGYTF. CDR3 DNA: TGTGCCAGCAGCTTAGATTTTGGGGTTTCAGGGGATGGCTACACCTTC.

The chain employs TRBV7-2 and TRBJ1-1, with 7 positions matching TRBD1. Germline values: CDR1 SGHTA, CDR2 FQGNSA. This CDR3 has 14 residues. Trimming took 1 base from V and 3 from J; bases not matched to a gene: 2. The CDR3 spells CASSLGGQDTEAFF. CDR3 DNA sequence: TGTGCCAGCAGCTTAGGAGGACAGGACACTGAAGCTTTCTTT.

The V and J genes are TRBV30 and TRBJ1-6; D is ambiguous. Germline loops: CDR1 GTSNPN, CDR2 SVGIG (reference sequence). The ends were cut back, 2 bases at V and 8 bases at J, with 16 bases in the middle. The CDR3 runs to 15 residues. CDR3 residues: CAWSLAGFRYSPLHF. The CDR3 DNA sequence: TGTGCCTGGAGTCTGGCGGGATTTCGCTATTCACCCCTCCACTTT.

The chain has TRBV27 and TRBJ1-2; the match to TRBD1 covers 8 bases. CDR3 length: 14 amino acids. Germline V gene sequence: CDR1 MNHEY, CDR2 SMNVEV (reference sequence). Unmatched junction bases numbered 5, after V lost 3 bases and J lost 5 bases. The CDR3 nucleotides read TGTGCCAGCAGTTTTGGACAGGGTGAATATGGCTACACCTTC. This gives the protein CASSFGQGEYGYTF.